This T cell receptor beta chain was retrieved from a study of cytomegalovirus exposure and HLA in healthy donors. Notes on the study in general: A few of the chains that were CMV-associated were confirmed in vitro to be specific for CMV antigens. An assumption of roughly uniform sequencing depth across donors underlay the presence/absence analyses. In a later analysis, donors in an Asian-associated ancestry cluster reportedly had fewer N-insertions in productive TCRs than the cohort mean. When analyzed later, a missense DCLRE1C variant was found to be linked to TCR beta V- and J-gene trimming.

PCR was performed using 60 Vbeta and 13 Jbeta primers. The assay was immunoSEQ multiplex PCR, and TCRdb's table has in-frame clones only and misses some. Here the sample spans approximately 150,000 clones, about four fifths being singletons. With 1 base clipped from V and 0 bases from J, the junction kept 13 bases outside the gene matches. This CDR3 is built from 19 residues. Germline loops: CDR1 SNHLY, CDR2 FYNNEI. As to this clone: Its specificity is unknown.

The sequenced material came from PBMCs. The origin of this receptor is a male donor in good health and CMV-seronegative. The gene calls are TRBV2 and TRBJ2-7, with TRBD2 matching over 9 bases. This CDR3 reads CASSEGGTSQRTSSYEQYF. In DNA form, the CDR3 reads TGTGCCAGCAGTGAAGGGGGGACTAGCCAGCGGACCTCCTCCTACGAGCAGTACTTC.